Below are 31 T cell receptor beta chains sequenced from a single sample in a study of early T cells in non-severe SARS-CoV-2 infection. MiXCR was run by TCRdb on the 5' RACE reads, yielding one entry per CDR3 protein. The sample lists over 60,000 distinct CDR3 sequences; about a tenth were seen once. Here the sequenced sample was whole blood, taken at baseline. The source is an adult who was a healthcare worker with PCR-confirmed SARS-CoV-2 infection or an uninfected control (not recorded which).

J is TRBJ2-3 and V is TRBV29-1, with no clear D. Germline V CDR1 and CDR2: SQVTM, ANQGSEA. This CDR3 has 13 amino acids. Trimming cost V 8 bases and J 4 bases, with 16 bases left between them. CDR3 in amino acids: CSLKARASDTQYF. In DNA form, the CDR3 reads TGCAGCCTAAAGGCAAGGGCGTCAGATACGCAGTATTTT.

This clonotype was observed at least ten times. The J gene is TRBJ1-5, the V gene TRBV20-1; tentatively, D is TRBD1 (5 bases). V was trimmed by 0 bases and J by 2 bases, leaving 8 bases between them. Germline assignment: CDR1 DFQATT and CDR2 SNEGSKA (reference sequence). The CDR3 is made up of 14 amino acids. The DNA for the CDR3 is TGCAGTGCTAGAGATGGGGGGGGCAATCAGCCCCAGCATTTT. Its translation: CSARDGGGNQPQHF.

The sample holds many counts of this clonotype. The chain has TRBV7-9 and TRBJ2-3; a weak D match, TRBD1 (6 bases). Looked up from germline, CDR1 is SEHNR and CDR2 is FQNEAQ (reference sequence). This CDR3 comprises 17 residues. Between the trimmed V and J ends, which lost 5 bases and 3 bases, there was a span of 21 bases. CDR3 region: CASSPAAGQGWTDTQYF. In nucleotides, the CDR3 is TGTGCCAGCAGCCCCGCGGCAGGGCAGGGGTGGACAGATACGCAGTATTTT. The variable domain in full, completed from reference TRBV7-9 and TRBJ2-3, reads DTGVSQNPRHKITKRGQNVTFRCDPISEHNRLYWYRQTLGQGPEFLTYFQNEAQLEKSRLLSDRFSAERPKGSFSTLEIQRTEQGDSAMYLCASSPAAGQGWTDTQYFGPGTRLTVL.

In this sample, this clonotype turned up many times. This rearrangement joins TRBV9 to TRBJ2-3, with D unresolved. The CDR3 runs to 10 residues. Trimming stripped 7 bases from V and 6 bases from J, with 6 bases between. Germline CDR1 reads SGDLS; CDR2 reads YYNGEE. For the CDR3, the DNA is TGTGCCAGCGGACGGGATACGCAGTATTTT. Amino acid sequence: CASGRDTQYF.

V usage is TRBV24-1 and J usage is TRBJ2-4; D remains ambiguous. With 1 base removed from V and 0 bases from J, the gap between germline ends came to 15 bases. This CDR3 contains 18 residues. Germline CDR1 is KGHDR and CDR2 is SFDVKD. CDR3: CATSDFPYEVLAKNIQYF. The CDR3 DNA is TGTGCCACCAGTGATTTCCCTTACGAGGTTCTAGCCAAAAACATTCAGTACTTC.

J is TRBJ2-2 and V is TRBV20-1, with unresolved D. The CDR3 loop spans 15 amino acids. The germline V and J ends were trimmed by 3 bases and 0 bases, with 11 bases remaining between them. Germline CDR1 is DFQATT and CDR2 is SNEGSKA (reference sequence). Here the CDR3 reads CSASNANANTGELFF. The CDR3 nucleotides are TGCAGTGCTAGTAATGCCAACGCGAACACCGGGGAGCTGTTTTTT.

This clonotype was recorded at least ten times. V gene TRBV30 combines with J gene TRBJ1-5; D ambiguous. The CDR3 has 14 amino acids. Trimming stripped 2 bases from V and 2 bases from J, with 10 bases between. Germline V gene lookup returns CDR1 GTSNPN and CDR2 SVGIG (reference sequence). The CDR3 nucleotides read TGTGCCTGGAGTTGGGCTGCTGGCAATCAGCCCCAGCATTTT. Amino acid sequence: CAWSWAAGNQPQHF.

This clonotype occurred many times. The genes are TRBV5-4 and TRBJ1-2; 7 positions agree with TRBD1. J lost 4 bases, V lost 2 bases, and 11 bases had no gene match. The CDR3 is made up of 16 amino acids. The germline V gene encodes CDR1 SGHNT and CDR2 YYREEE (reference sequence). As DNA, the CDR3 is TGTGCCAGCAGCTTCCGATCGACAGGGAATACCTATGGCTACACCTTC. Protein product: CASSFRSTGNTYGYTF.

This clonotype appeared many times. The chain couples TRBV11-2 to TRBJ2-7; TRBD2 aligns across 8 bases. Germline V gene sequence: CDR1 SGHAT, CDR2 FQNNGV. The V segment lost 4 bases and the J segment 5 bases; nucleotides outside the gene matches: 7. The CDR3 spans 14 residues. In nucleotides, the CDR3 is TGTGCCAGCAGCTCCGGGAGGGGCCGGAACGAGCAGTACTTC. Protein sequence: CASSSGRGRNEQYF.

Ten or more counts support this clonotype. The rearrangement joins TRBV7-2 to TRBJ2-7; 14 bases line up with TRBD2. Germline CDR1 reads SGHTA; CDR2 reads FQGNSA. The trim removed 5 bases at V and 7 bases at J, leaving 16 bases unmatched. The CDR3 contains 18 residues. This CDR3 is CASSLLAWTSGGPREQYF. The CDR3 coding sequence is TGTGCCAGCAGCCTACTCGCCTGGACTAGCGGGGGGCCCAGGGAGCAGTACTTC. Filled out from reference TRBV7-2 and TRBJ2-7, the complete variable domain reads GAGVSQSPSNKVTEKGKDVELRCDPISGHTALYWYRQSLGQGLEFLIYFQGNSAPDKSGLPSDRFSAERTGGSVSTLTIQRTQQEDSAVYLCASSLLAWTSGGPREQYFGPGTRLTVT.

This clonotype was observed a few times. The chain recombines TRBV7-8 with TRBJ1-3, with D possibly TRBD1 on 5 matching bases. This CDR3 is 13 amino acids long. V lost 6 bases and J 2 bases, leaving 8 bases between the germline ends. Germline CDR1 reads SGHVS; CDR2 reads FQNEAQ. The CDR3 spells CASSRGTGNTIYF. The CDR3 DNA sequence: TGTGCCAGCAGTCGGGGGACTGGAAACACCATATATTTT.

This clonotype turned up a few times. The chain has TRBV30 and TRBJ2-1; D may be TRBD1 (6 bases). Germline V gene lookup returns CDR1 GTSNPN and CDR2 SVGIG (reference sequence). This CDR3 contains 12 residues. Deletions cut 8 bases from V and 9 bases from J, with 17 bases between. CDR3 nucleotide sequence: TGTGCCGCGTCCTACAGGGCGCCTGAGCAGTTCTTC. Translation: CAASYRAPEQFF.

This clonotype was observed at least ten times. This sequence joins TRBV3-1 and TRBJ1-1, with TRBD1 matching 11 bases. The germline gives CDR1 LGHDT, CDR2 YNNKEL (reference sequence). This CDR3 region has 15 residues. Trimming cost V 4 bases and J 1 base; bases outside gene matches: 2. CDR3 sequence: CASSLGQGANTEAFF. In DNA form, the CDR3 reads TGTGCCAGCAGCCTAGGACAGGGGGCGAACACTGAAGCTTTCTTT.

This clonotype has only a few counts. This chain links TRBV23-1 with TRBJ1-3; weak D call: TRBD1 (5 bases). TRBV23-1 is sorted into the ORF group, with uncertain function. The CDR3 is 14 amino acids. Trimming shortened V by 7 bases and J by 1 base, and 11 bases separated the two germline ends. The CDR3 loop is CASTRRGSGNTIYF. DNA of the CDR3: TGCGCCAGCACCCGACGGGGGTCTGGAAACACCATATATTTT.

This clonotype was found many times. The J gene is TRBJ1-2, the V gene TRBV5-1, with D possibly matching TRBD1 (5 bases). Germline values: CDR1 SGHRS, CDR2 YFSETQ. CDR3 size: 15 residues. V lost 0 bases, J lost 4 bases, and 13 bases lay in between. Here the CDR3 reads CASSLAQGGTYGYTF. CDR3 nucleotides: TGCGCCAGCAGCTTGGCCCAGGGAGGGACCTATGGCTACACCTTC.

This clonotype was seen repeatedly, ten times or more. This rearrangement joins TRBV20-1 to TRBJ1-6; unclear D gene. Germline values: CDR1 DFQATT, CDR2 SNEGSKA (reference sequence). The CDR3 is made up of 17 amino acids. The V gene lost 2 bases and the J gene lost 0 bases, with 14 bases spanning the gap. The CDR3 sequence: CSARSDQFFSYNSPLHF. The CDR3 nucleotides are TGCAGTGCTAGATCGGACCAGTTCTTCTCCTATAATTCACCCCTCCACTTT.

This clonotype was detected only a few times. The V call is TRBV7-2, the J call TRBJ2-3; D is uncertain. This CDR3 has 14 residues. Germline loops: CDR1 SGHTA, CDR2 FQGNSA. V lost 0 bases and J 2 bases, leaving 6 bases between the germline ends. The CDR3 coding sequence is TGTGCCAGCAGCTTAGCGCACCACACAGATACGCAGTATTTT. Translated, it gives CASSLAHHTDTQYF.

This clonotype was counted only a few times. In DNA form, the CDR3 reads TGTGCCAGCCAGGCCGGGGACTATGAAAAACTGTTTTTT. Translated, it gives CASQAGDYEKLFF. The rearrangement joins TRBV12-3 or TRBV12-4 to TRBJ1-4, with D possibly TRBD1 on 5 matching bases. CDR3 length: 13 amino acids. Trimming removed 8 bases at V and 6 bases at J, with 13 bases between.

The chain recombines TRBV4-3 with TRBJ1-1; 7 nucleotides match TRBD1. With 0 bases clipped from V and 8 bases from J, the junction kept 6 bases outside the gene matches. In germline, CDR1 is LGHNA, CDR2 YSLEER. The CDR3 is 14 residues long. CDR3 in amino acids: CASSQDRGQREAFF. In DNA, the CDR3 is TGCGCCAGCAGCCAAGATAGGGGACAGAGGGAAGCTTTCTTT.

This clonotype came up many times. The chain links TRBV7-3 to TRBJ1-2, with D uncertain. Germline loops: CDR1 SGHTA, CDR2 FQGTGA. The CDR3 contains 13 residues. V lost 5 bases, J lost 1 base, and 8 bases lay in between. CDR3 nucleotide sequence: TGTGCCAGCAGCCAAGACGGTAACTATGGCTACACCTTC. It specifies CASSQDGNYGYTF. Complete variable domain (other parts from reference TRBV7-3 and TRBJ1-2): GAGVSQTPSNKVTEKGKYVELRCDPISGHTALYWYRQSLGQGPEFLIYFQGTGAADDSGLPNDRFFAVRPEGSVSTLKIQRTERGDSAVYLCASSQDGNYGYTFGSGTRLTVV.

The chain joins TRBV7-2 to TRBJ2-7, with 12 bases that match TRBD2. This CDR3 is built from 15 residues. Germline V lookup: CDR1 SGHTA, CDR2 FQGNSA. With V trimmed by 6 bases and J by 1 base, 4 bases remained unmatched. The CDR3 DNA sequence: TGTGCCAGCAGGGTGACTAGCGGGGGTTCCTACGAGCAGTACTTC. Translated, it gives CASRVTSGGSYEQYF.

The chain has TRBV11-3 and TRBJ2-2; TRBD2 agrees at 11 bases. This CDR3 contains 16 residues. The ends lost 4 bases at V and 2 bases at J; junction bases unmatched: 3. CDR1 SGHNT and CDR2 YENEEA come from the germline V gene. CDR3 in amino acids: CASSYGLAGNTGELFF. CDR3 sequence (DNA): TGTGCCAGCAGCTATGGACTAGCGGGTAACACCGGGGAGCTGTTTTTT.

This clonotype has more than one count but fewer than ten. The CDR3 is CASSLAGFTYGYTF. The CDR3 DNA sequence: TGTGCCAGCAGCCTTGCGGGGTTCACCTATGGCTACACCTTC. The rearrangement joins TRBV14 to TRBJ1-2; D is undetermined. Germline assignment: CDR1 SGHDN and CDR2 FVKESK. V lost 4 bases to trimming and J lost 4 bases, with 13 bases between them. The CDR3 runs to 14 residues.

This clonotype was counted between two and nine times. V and J are TRBV7-6 and TRBJ2-7; perhaps TRBD2 as D (6 bases). Trimming left V 1 base short and J 6 bases short, with 13 bases between. Germline CDR1 SGHVS, CDR2 FNYEAQ. The CDR3 sequence is 14 residues long. CDR3 region: CASSLDGQGGEQYF. CDR3 DNA: TGTGCCAGCAGCTTAGACGGTCAGGGAGGCGAGCAGTACTTC.

The rearrangement joins TRBV12-3 or TRBV12-4 to TRBJ2-4; 15 nucleotides agree with TRBD2. The CDR3 is made up of 18 amino acids. V shed 1 base and J 0 bases; nucleotides not matched to a gene: 1. The CDR3 DNA reads TGTGCCAGCAGTTTAGGGACTAGCGGGGGGGTAGCCAAAAACATTCAGTACTTC. Protein sequence: CASSLGTSGGVAKNIQYF.

This clonotype was counted many times. V and J are TRBV11-3 and TRBJ2-1; TRBD1 matches at 8 bases. The CDR3 covers 14 residues. Germline trimming cut 4 bases from V and 4 bases from J; bases unmatched to any gene: 3. Per the germline V gene, CDR1 is SGHNT and CDR2 is YENEEA. The CDR3 DNA reads TGTGCCAGCAGCTCGGGACAGGAATACAATGAGCAGTTCTTC. It yields the protein CASSSGQEYNEQFF.

The sample holds a few counts of this clonotype. The rearrangement uses TRBV4-1 and TRBJ1-6, with D maybe TRBD1 (5 bases). Per the germline V gene, CDR1 is MGHRA and CDR2 is YSYEKL. V shed 4 bases and J shed 7 bases, with 17 bases lying between them. This CDR3 is built from 16 residues. CDR3 region: CASSLQPGLLNSPLHF. Written as DNA, the CDR3 is TGCGCCAGCAGCCTACAACCGGGACTGCTCAATTCACCCCTCCACTTT.

In nucleotides, the CDR3 is TGTGCCAGCAGCCGGGGGGGCTTGGAGCAGTACTTC. Its translation: CASSRGGLEQYF. The chain recombines TRBV12-3 or TRBV12-4 with TRBJ2-7, with 8 bases that match TRBD2. This CDR3 comprises 12 residues. V lost 6 bases to trimming and J lost 7 bases; unmatched junction nucleotides: 5.

This chain joins TRBV12-3 or TRBV12-4 and TRBJ1-2, with a weak D call TRBD1 (5 bases). The ends were cut back, 6 bases at V and 5 bases at J, with 16 bases in the middle. The CDR3 is 14 amino acids. In DNA, the CDR3 is TGTGCCAGCAGCCTGAACAGGTTATCATATGGCTACACCTTC. Protein: CASSLNRLSYGYTF.

A few counts support this clonotype. The J gene is TRBJ2-3, the V gene TRBV20-1, with 7 bases lining up with TRBD2. The V segment lost 8 bases and the J segment 0 bases; nucleotides outside the gene matches: 5. Per germline, CDR1 DFQATT and CDR2 SNEGSKA (reference sequence). The CDR3 is 13 residues long. CDR3 amino acids: CSSGLPSTDTQYF. The CDR3 DNA sequence: TGCAGTTCGGGACTACCGAGCACAGATACGCAGTATTTT.

V and J are TRBV20-1 and TRBJ1-2, with 9 bases lining up with TRBD1. This CDR3 spans 13 amino acids. J lost 3 bases, V lost 1 base, and 0 bases had no gene match. Germline CDR1 DFQATT, CDR2 SNEGSKA (reference sequence). CDR3 nucleotide sequence: TGCAGTGCTAGAGGGACAGGGGACTATGGCTACACCTTC. Amino acid sequence: CSARGTGDYGYTF.